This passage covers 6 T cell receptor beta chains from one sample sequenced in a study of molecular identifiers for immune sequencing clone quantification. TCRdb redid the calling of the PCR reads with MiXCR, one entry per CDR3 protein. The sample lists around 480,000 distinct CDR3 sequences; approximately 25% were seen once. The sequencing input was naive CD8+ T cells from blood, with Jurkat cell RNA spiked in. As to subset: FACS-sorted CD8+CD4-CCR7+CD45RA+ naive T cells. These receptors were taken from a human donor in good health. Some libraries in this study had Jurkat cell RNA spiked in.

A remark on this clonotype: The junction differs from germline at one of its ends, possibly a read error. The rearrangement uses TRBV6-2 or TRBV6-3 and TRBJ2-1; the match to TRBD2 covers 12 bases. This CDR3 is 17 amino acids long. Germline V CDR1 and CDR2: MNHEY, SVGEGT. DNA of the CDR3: TGTGCCGGCAGTTCTCTAGCGGGGGGGCCTCATTACAATGCGCAGTTCTTC. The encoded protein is CAGSSLAGGPHYNAQFF.

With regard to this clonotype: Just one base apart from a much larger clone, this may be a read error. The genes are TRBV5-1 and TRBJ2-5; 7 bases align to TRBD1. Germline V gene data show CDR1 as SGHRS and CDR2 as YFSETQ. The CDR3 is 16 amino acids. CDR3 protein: CASSPSTDRAQEPQYF. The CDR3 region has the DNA TGCGCCAGCAGCCCGTCCACCGACAGGGCCCAAGAGCCCCAGTACTTC.

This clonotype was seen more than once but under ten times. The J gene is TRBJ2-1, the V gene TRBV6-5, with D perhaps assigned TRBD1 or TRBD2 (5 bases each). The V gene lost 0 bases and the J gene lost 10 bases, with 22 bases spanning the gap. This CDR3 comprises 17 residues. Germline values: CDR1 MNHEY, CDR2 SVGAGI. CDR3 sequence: CASSYSSSREFGGEQFF. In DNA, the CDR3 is TGTGCCAGCAGTTACTCGAGTAGCAGGGAGTTTGGCGGGGAGCAGTTCTTC.

This chain's CDR3 is CASSQETPGTQYF. DNA of the CDR3: TGTGCCAGCAGCCAAGAAACCCCCGGGACCCAGTACTTC. This chain connects TRBV3-1 to TRBJ2-5; D gene ambiguous. V shed 0 bases and J shed 7 bases, with 9 bases lying between them. The CDR3 runs to 13 residues. Germline V gives CDR1 LGHDT, CDR2 YNNKEL (reference sequence).

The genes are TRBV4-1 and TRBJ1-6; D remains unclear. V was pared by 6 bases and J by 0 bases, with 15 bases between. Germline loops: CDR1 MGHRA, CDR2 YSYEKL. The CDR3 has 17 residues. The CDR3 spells CASSYKTESSYNSPLHF. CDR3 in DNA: TGCGCCAGCAGTTACAAGACTGAGAGCTCCTATAATTCACCCCTCCACTTT.

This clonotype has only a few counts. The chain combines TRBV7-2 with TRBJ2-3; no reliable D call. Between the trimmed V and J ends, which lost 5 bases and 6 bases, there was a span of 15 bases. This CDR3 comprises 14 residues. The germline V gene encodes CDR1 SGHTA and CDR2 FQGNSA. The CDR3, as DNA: TGTGCCAGCAGCATGCCGGGCCTCTTCGATACGCAGTATTTT. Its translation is CASSMPGLFDTQYF.